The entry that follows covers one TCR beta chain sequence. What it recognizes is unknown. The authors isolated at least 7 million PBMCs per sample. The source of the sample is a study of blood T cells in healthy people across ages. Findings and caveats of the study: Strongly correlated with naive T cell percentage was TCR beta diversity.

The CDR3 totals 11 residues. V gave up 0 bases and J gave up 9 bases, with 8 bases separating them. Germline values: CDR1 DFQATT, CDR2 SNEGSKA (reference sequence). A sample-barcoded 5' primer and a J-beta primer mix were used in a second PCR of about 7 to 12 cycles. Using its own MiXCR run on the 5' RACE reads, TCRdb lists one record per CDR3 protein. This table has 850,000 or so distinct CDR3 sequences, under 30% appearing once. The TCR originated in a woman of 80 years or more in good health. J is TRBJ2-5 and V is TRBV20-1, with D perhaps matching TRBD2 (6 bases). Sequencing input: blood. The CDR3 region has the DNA TGCAGTGCTAGAGATAGGAGGGCCCAGTACTTC. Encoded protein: CSARDRRAQYF.